This passage covers 8 T cell receptor beta chains from one sample sequenced in a study of T cell repertoires in cytomegalovirus infection (dated by TCRdb to about 2019). The run used an Illumina HiSeq 1500. Using fastp trimming at Q25 and MiXCR clonotype assembly, TCRdb reanalyzed the public sequencing data and kept in-frame beta chains. Under each unique CDR3 protein, matching rows form one entry showing the most common genes and DNA. The table for this sample lists a few hundred thousand distinct CDR3 sequences; over 35% of them were counted only once. The ten most abundant clones make up about 48% of the sample. These receptors lack a known antigen. According to the study, the label for this sample's treatment or condition signals: in vitro stimulation with specific CMV peptide epitopes to enrich CMV-specific T cells. Source: cultured PBMCs, taken from culture after CMV antigen stimulation. The origin of the receptors is a human donor in good health (CMV status not recorded). Some clones in this sample may be carry-over from other donors' samples.

The chain is built from TRBV7-9 and TRBJ2-2, with 14 bases fitting TRBD2. V shed 4 bases and J 3 bases; nucleotides not matched to a gene: 10. The CDR3 covers 19 residues. Germline loops: CDR1 SEHNR, CDR2 FQNEAQ (reference sequence). The CDR3 here is CASSYYPGGLAGDTGELFF. In nucleotides, the CDR3 is TGTGCCAGCAGCTACTACCCGGGGGGACTAGCGGGAGACACCGGGGAGCTGTTTTTT.

This sequence joins TRBV12-3 or TRBV12-4 and TRBJ2-7, with TRBD1 matching over 10 bases. The length of the CDR3 is 17 residues. With 4 bases clipped from V and 3 bases from J, the junction kept 12 bases outside the gene matches. The CDR3 nucleotides read TGTGCCAGCAGTTCCACGATACTCCGGGACAGGGGCTACGAGCAGTACTTC. It encodes CASSSTILRDRGYEQYF.

The V and J genes are TRBV10-3 and TRBJ1-6, with D hard to call. Per the germline V gene, CDR1 is ENHRY and CDR2 is SYGVKD. V was trimmed by 4 bases and J by 12 bases, leaving 10 bases between them. This CDR3 spans 12 amino acids. The CDR3 DNA is TGTGCCATCAGTGGGACCCCGGTACCCCTCCACTTT. It codes for CAISGTPVPLHF.

The V and J genes are TRBV18 and TRBJ2-5; D remains ambiguous. The ends were cut back, 2 bases at V and 0 bases at J, with 7 bases in the middle. CDR3 length: 14 amino acids. Germline values: CDR1 KGHSH, CDR2 LQKENI. CDR3 nucleotide sequence: TGTGCCAGCTCACCAGAAGCGTACCAAGAGACCCAGTACTTC. This gives the protein CASSPEAYQETQYF. The full variable domain, with the rest looked up from reference TRBV18 and TRBJ2-5, is NAGVMQNPRHLVRRRGQEARLRCSPMKGHSHVYWYRQLPEEGLKFMVYLQKENIIDESGMPKERFSAEFPKEGPSILRIQQVVRGDSAAYFCASSPEAYQETQYFGPGTRLLVL.

The rearrangement joins TRBV7-2 to TRBJ2-5; D might be TRBD2 (7 bases). This CDR3 has 16 residues. The germline V gene encodes CDR1 SGHTA and CDR2 FQGNSA. The V and J ends lost 4 bases and 6 bases respectively, with 21 bases between them. The CDR3 reads CASSYSGGGAGKTQYF. In nucleotides, the CDR3 is TGTGCCAGCAGCTATTCGGGGGGCGGGGCCGGGAAGACCCAGTACTTC.

CDR3: CASSKDREGGYTF. CDR3 coding DNA: TGTGCCAGCAGCAAGGACAGGGAGGGTGGCTACACCTTC. This chain joins TRBV7-2 and TRBJ1-2; TRBD1 matches 8 bases. This CDR3 is built from 13 residues. Germline V gives CDR1 SGHTA, CDR2 FQGNSA. The J segment lost 7 bases and the V segment lost 5 bases, leaving 6 bases of the junction unmatched.

CDR3 region: CATSRDRTSGRARQFF. The CDR3 DNA sequence: TGTGCCACCAGCAGAGATCGAACTAGCGGGAGGGCGCGGCAGTTCTTC. The chain has TRBV15 and TRBJ2-1; 13 nucleotides match TRBD2. The CDR3 contains 16 residues. The junction had 8 bases not matched to a gene; V was cut back by 0 bases and J by 12 bases. Germline CDR1 LNHNV, CDR2 YYDKDF (reference sequence).

This clonotype was detected many times. This sequence joins TRBV7-2 and TRBJ1-1; D ambiguous. CDR3 size: 10 residues. The ends were cut back, 3 bases at V and 11 bases at J, with 7 bases in the middle. From germline, CDR1 is SGHTA and CDR2 FQGNSA. The CDR3 nucleotides read TGTGCCAGCAGCTTCGAAGAGGCTTTCTTT. Residues: CASSFEEAFF.